This record looks at one T cell receptor beta chain sequence and its context. The record originates from a study of shared clonotypes between healthy human individuals. Germline V gene data show CDR1 as MDHEN and CDR2 as SYDVKM. There are 14 residues in the CDR3. Trimming pared 7 bases from V and 0 bases from J, leaving 10 bases between. Sequencing was performed with immunoSEQ multiplex PCR; in TCRdb, only in-frame clones are kept and a portion is missing. Of 2 million to 2.5 million clones in the sample, approximately 93% were seen once. This receptor was identified in a man between 18 and 29 years old in good health. Some clones in this sample may be carry-over from other donors' samples. The material sequenced was naive CD4+ T cells from PBMCs. Noted subset: CD45RA+ positively selected. The chain uses TRBV28 and TRBJ2-1, with unresolved D. The CDR3 DNA is TGTGCCAGCATGCGGCGGCGCTCCTACAATGAGCAGTTCTTC. It specifies CASMRRRSYNEQFF.